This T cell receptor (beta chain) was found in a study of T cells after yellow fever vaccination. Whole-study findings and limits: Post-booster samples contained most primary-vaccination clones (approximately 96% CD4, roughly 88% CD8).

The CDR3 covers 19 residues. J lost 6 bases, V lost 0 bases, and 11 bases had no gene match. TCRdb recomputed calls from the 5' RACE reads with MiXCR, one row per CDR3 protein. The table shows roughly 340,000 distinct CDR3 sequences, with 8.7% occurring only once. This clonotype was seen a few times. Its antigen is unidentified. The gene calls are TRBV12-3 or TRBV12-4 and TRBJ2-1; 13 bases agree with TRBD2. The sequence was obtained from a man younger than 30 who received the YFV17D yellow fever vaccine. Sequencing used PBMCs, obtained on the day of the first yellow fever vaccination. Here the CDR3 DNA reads TGTGCCAGCAGTTTAGCCACACCGGGACTAGCGGGGTTCGGCAATGAGCAGTTCTTC. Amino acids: CASSLATPGLAGFGNEQFF.